The 9 T cell receptor beta chains listed next were all sequenced from one sample in a study of blood T cell repertoires in COVID-19. Libraries were prepared by immunoSEQ multiplex PCR; TCRdb keeps only in-frame clonotypes and omits some of them. This sample yields over 250,000 clones, of which approximately 89% are seen a single time; less than 2% belongs to the top ten. Sample: PBMCs or T cells enriched from blood (not recorded which). Every receptor here comes from a woman aged 55-75 years who had recovered from COVID-19.

The chain is built from TRBV28 and TRBJ1-2; D call uncertain. The CDR3 consists of 13 residues. Trimming took 3 bases from V and 5 from J, leaving 10 bases between them. Germline V gene data show CDR1 as MDHEN and CDR2 as SYDVKM. CDR3 protein: CASSFWVRYGYTF. CDR3 DNA: TGTGCCAGCAGTTTTTGGGTCAGGTATGGCTACACCTTC.

V and J are TRBV5-1 and TRBJ1-6; D uncertain. This CDR3 has 16 amino acids. V gave up 0 bases and J gave up 4 bases, with 11 bases separating them. Germline V lookup: CDR1 SGHRS, CDR2 YFSETQ. DNA for the CDR3: TGCGCCAGCAGCTTGGCCTGGCAGGATTATAATTCACCCCTCCACTTT. Its translation: CASSLAWQDYNSPLHF. Supplemented by reference TRBV5-1 and TRBJ1-6, the full variable domain reads KAGVTQTPRYLIKTRGQQVTLSCSPISGHRSVSWYQQTPGQGLQFLFEYFSETQRNKGNFPGRFSGRQFSNSRSEMNVSTLELGDSALYLCASSLAWQDYNSPLHFGNGTRLTVT.

The CDR3 here is CASSPYRQPQHF. The CDR3 DNA reads as TGTGCCAGCAGTCCCTACCGGCAGCCCCAGCATTTT. This chain links TRBV12-3 or TRBV12-4 with TRBJ1-5; D is uncertain. V lost 5 bases and J lost 7, with 9 bases in between. The CDR3 has 12 amino acids.

This clone was recorded once. The chain recombines TRBV30 with TRBJ2-1; TRBD2 agrees at 10 bases. The CDR3 extends over 15 amino acids. V trimming: 0 bases; J trimming: 10 bases; junction bases outside the gene matches: 9. Germline CDR1 and CDR2: GTSNPN and SVGIG (reference sequence). This CDR3 is CAWSVSSGRALEQFF. The CDR3 region has the DNA TGTGCCTGGAGTGTAAGCAGCGGGAGGGCCTTAGAGCAGTTCTTC.

CDR3 residues: CASSASTGGFPGANVLTF. CDR3 in DNA: TGCGCCAGCAGCGCCTCGACAGGGGGGTTTCCTGGGGCCAACGTCCTGACTTTC. V and J are TRBV5-1 and TRBJ2-6; 9 bases match TRBD1. The junction had 10 bases not matched to a gene; V was cut back by 4 bases and J by 2 bases. This CDR3 is 18 amino acids long. The germline V gene has CDR1 SGHRS and CDR2 YFSETQ.

V and J are TRBV10-3 and TRBJ1-2; weak D call: TRBD1 (5 bases). The CDR3 is made up of 15 amino acids. Between the trimmed V and J ends, which lost 7 bases and 4 bases, there was a span of 19 bases. Germline V gives CDR1 ENHRY, CDR2 SYGVKD. CDR3 coding DNA: TGTGCCATCACCGAGGATGGGGGGACTGCCTATGGCTACACCTTC. Translation gives CAITEDGGTAYGYTF.

The gene calls are TRBV19 and TRBJ1-1; 7 bases fit TRBD1. The CDR3 is 14 amino acids. J gave up 4 bases and V 3 bases, and 5 bases lay outside the gene matches. Germline V lookup: CDR1 LNHDA, CDR2 SQIVND (reference sequence). Written as DNA, the CDR3 is TGTGCCAGTAGTATCTGGCAGGGGGGCACTGAAGCTTTCTTT. This translates into CASSIWQGGTEAFF. Full variable domain (rest looked up from reference TRBV19 and TRBJ1-1): DGGITQSPKYLFRKEGQNVTLSCEQNLNHDAMYWYRQDPGQGLRLIYYSQIVNDFQKGDIAEGYSVSREKKESFPLTVTSAQKNPTAFYLCASSIWQGGTEAFFGQGTRLTVV.

V usage is TRBV5-8 and J usage is TRBJ1-2; TRBD1 is a possible D gene (5 bases). With 3 bases removed from V and 3 bases from J, the gap between germline ends came to 12 bases. The CDR3 length is 14 residues. The germline V gene has CDR1 SGHTS and CDR2 YDEGEE. DNA for the CDR3: TGTGCCAGCAGCTCCCAGGGAAGAGACTATGGCTACACCTTC. Encoded protein: CASSSQGRDYGYTF. The full variable domain, rest sourced from reference TRBV5-8 and TRBJ1-2, is EAGVTQSPTHLIKTRGQQATLRCSPISGHTSVYWYQQALGLGLQFLLWYDEGEERNRGNFPPRFSGRQFPNYSSELNVNALELEDSALYLCASSSQGRDYGYTFGSGTRLTVV.

This rearrangement joins TRBV10-3 to TRBJ1-1; TRBD1 aligns across 9 bases. The CDR3 runs 18 residues. CDR1 is ENHRY and CDR2 is SYGVKD in the germline V gene. After removal of 0 bases from V and 3 bases from J, the junction contained 11 bases not matched to a gene. CDR3: CAISESLYRGPLDTEAFF. The CDR3 bases are TGTGCCATCAGTGAGTCATTGTACAGGGGGCCCCTGGACACTGAAGCTTTCTTT.